The TCR beta chain under discussion was sequenced for a study of cytomegalovirus exposure and HLA in healthy donors. Study-wide points: The study put some 150 TCR beta chains on its list as cytomegalovirus-associated.

The data were produced by immunoSEQ multiplex PCR, yet TCRdb's version contains in-frame clones alone and is incomplete. The sample consists of roughly 76,000 clones, 94% of them appearing once. Regarding this clone: What it binds is unknown.

Germline V gene data show CDR1 as SGHRS and CDR2 as YFSETQ. The CDR3 length is 14 residues. V lost 5 bases and J lost 5; bases outside the gene matches: 6. The V and J genes are TRBV5-1 and TRBJ2-7; 11 bases agree with TRBD2. The clonotype comes from a man in his late teens or twenties in good health and CMV-seropositive. Sample: PBMCs. CDR3 amino acids: CASSFSGRADEQYF. For the CDR3, the DNA is TGCGCCAGCAGTTTTAGCGGGAGGGCCGACGAGCAGTACTTC.